Listed below are T cell receptor beta chains from one sample, sequenced in a study of T-cell memory formation after mild COVID-19. TCRdb re-analysed the 5' RACE reads in MiXCR, keeping a single row per CDR3 protein. This table has about 390,000 distinct CDR3 sequences, more than 15% appearing once. The sample comprised PBMCs or a T cell subset sorted from them (not recorded which). The receptor source for this set is a man younger than 35 who had mild COVID-19 (a few samples of this study predate the infection). Cell type and time point are not known. The CDR3 runs from the conserved cysteine through the conserved F or W. The order of the fields is clone size, V gene, J gene, D gene, CDR3 DNA, CDR3 protein. The D gene is left open where the match is weak. Only some rows state a clone size, as once, few, many or a class for expanded clones.

abundance: few; v_gene: TRBV27; j_gene: TRBJ2-7; d_gene: TRBD1; CDR3nt: TGTGCCAACCCAAACAGGGGTTACGAGCAGTACTTC; CDR3aa: CANPNRGYEQYF
abundance: .; v_gene: TRBV10-2; j_gene: TRBJ2-3; d_gene: TRBD2; CDR3nt: TGCGCCGGAGCGGGGGGTCCAGCTAGCACAGATACGCAGTATTTT; CDR3aa: CAGAGGPASTDTQYF
abundance: few; v_gene: TRBV20-1; j_gene: TRBJ2-5; d_gene: .; CDR3nt: TGCTCAGGCGGGGTTGCGAAGACCCAGTACTTC; CDR3aa: CSGGVAKTQYF
abundance: few; v_gene: TRBV7-6; j_gene: TRBJ2-3; d_gene: TRBD2; CDR3nt: TGTGCCAGCAGCCTCCGGACTAGCGGGAGGAGCACAGATACGCAGTATTTT; CDR3aa: CASSLRTSGRSTDTQYF
abundance: .; v_gene: TRBV19; j_gene: TRBJ1-4; d_gene: .; CDR3nt: TGTGCCAGTAGTCCGCGGCGGGAAAAACTGTTTTTT; CDR3aa: CASSPRREKLFF
abundance: .; v_gene: TRBV6-6; j_gene: TRBJ2-1; d_gene: .; CDR3nt: TGTGCCAGCAGTAACTATAGGGATGAGCAGTTCTTC; CDR3aa: CASSNYRDEQFF
abundance: .; v_gene: TRBV29-1; j_gene: TRBJ1-2; d_gene: .; CDR3nt: TGCAGCGTTGTGGGAAGGGTGGGGGGTTATGGCTACACCTTC; CDR3aa: CSVVGRVGGYGYTF
abundance: few; v_gene: TRBV5-1; j_gene: TRBJ1-5; d_gene: TRBD1; CDR3nt: TGCGCCAGCAGCCCCGAGGGGGCAGCAGATCAGCCCCAGCATTTT; CDR3aa: CASSPEGAADQPQHF
abundance: .; v_gene: TRBV20-1; j_gene: TRBJ2-3; d_gene: .; CDR3nt: TGCAGTGCGAGGGGACCGAACACAGATACGCAGTATTTT; CDR3aa: CSARGPNTDTQYF
abundance: .; v_gene: TRBV11-2; j_gene: TRBJ2-7; d_gene: .; CDR3nt: TGTGCCAGCAGCTTGGCTGTGGCAGGGGTCCACGAGCAGTACTTC; CDR3aa: CASSLAVAGVHEQYF
abundance: .; v_gene: TRBV29-1; j_gene: TRBJ2-5; d_gene: .; CDR3nt: TGCAGCGTTGAGGGGTCCGGACAGTCCCAAGAGACCCAGTACTTC; CDR3aa: CSVEGSGQSQETQYF